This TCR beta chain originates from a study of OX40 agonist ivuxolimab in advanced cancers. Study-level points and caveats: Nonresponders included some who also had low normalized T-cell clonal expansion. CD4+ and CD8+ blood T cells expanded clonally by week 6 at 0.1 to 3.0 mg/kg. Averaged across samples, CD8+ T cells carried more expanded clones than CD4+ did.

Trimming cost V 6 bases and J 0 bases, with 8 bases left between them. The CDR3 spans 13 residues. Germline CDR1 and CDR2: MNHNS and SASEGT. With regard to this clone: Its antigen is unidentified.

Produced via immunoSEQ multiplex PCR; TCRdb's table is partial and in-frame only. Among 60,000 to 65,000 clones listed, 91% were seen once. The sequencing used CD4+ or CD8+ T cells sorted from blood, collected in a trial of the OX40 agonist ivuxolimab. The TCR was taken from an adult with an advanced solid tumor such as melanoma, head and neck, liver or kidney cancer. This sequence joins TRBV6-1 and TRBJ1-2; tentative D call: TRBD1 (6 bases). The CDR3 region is CASRDSANYGYTF. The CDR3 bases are TGTGCCAGCAGGGACAGCGCTAACTATGGCTACACCTTC.